What follows is one T cell receptor (beta chain) and its context. Its antigen is currently not known. Per-nucleotide qualities are absent, and no much larger clonotype sits a single base away. The same CDR3 is also encoded by other DNA sequences in this sample. The CDR3 covers 15 residues, taking in both the cysteine and the phenylalanine. Only the CDR3 region is kept as DNA, spanning 45 bases read in frame from base 1. The germline V gene encodes CDR1 SGHRS and CDR2 YFSETQ. The junction carries 9 bases between V and J, which are trimmed by 0 bases and 0 bases respectively. The entry originates in a study of blood T cell repertoires in COVID-19 (dated by TCRdb to the early 2020s). About the investigation overall: Collaborator samples came from the United States, Italy and Spain and covered acute and convalescent phases of COVID-19. The repertoires were released in a freely available public database intended as a resource for research on the immune response to SARS-CoV-2. The material from the prospective study consisted of cDNA or gDNA derived from T cells, B-cell-depleted T cells, or PBMCs. Samples came from the ongoing ImmuneRACE study (first 160 participants) plus 1,254 subjects from 6 global collaborators. The dataset comprised deeply sampled blood TCRbeta repertoires from subjects exposed to, actively infected with, or recovered from COVID-19. Nearly every sample came with metadata listing a de-identified subject ID, COVID-19 status, age in years and sex. Where available, HLA class I and class II types were taken from metadata supplied by the sample provider and were not determined by assay-based typing. General study outcomes and caveats: Clinical and demographic metadata were provided uncurated, with the amount varying by source and participant.

Each collaborating institution followed its own protocols to collect whole blood in K2EDTA tubes. For TCRbeta analysis, collaborators shipped samples as frozen whole blood, isolated PBMCs, or DNA extracted from either of those sample types. The immunoSEQ Assay, a bias-controlled multiplex PCR, was used to amplify TCRbeta CDR3 regions from genomic DNA. As for the original processing: Within the assay, amplification of reference gene primers was used to estimate how many nucleated cells each sample contained. To quantify the absolute abundance of each unique TCRbeta CDR3 rearrangement, sequence reads were collapsed and filtered. Productive Simpson clonality was computed per sample as the square root of Simpson's diversity index over productive rearrangements. TCRdb limited this immuneACCESS table to in-frame rearrangements with V and J called. A share of clones is missing; checked studies link under half to unresolved V genes, and the rest is unexplained. D and trimming come from the DNA, and the V and J calls and clone size come from that table. In this sample the table shows about 180,000 clones, roughly 75% of which occur a single time. The top ten constitute approximately 7% of the sample.

The rearrangement joined TRBV5-1 to TRBJ1-2; the D gene is perhaps TRBD1, on 5 matching bases. The sequenced material came from peripheral blood. The clonotype originates from a man aged 65 to 85 with active or convalescent COVID-19. The DNA sequence follows: TGCGCCAGCAGCTTGGGTCAGGGATCTAACTATGGCTACACCTTC. It is translated as CASSLGQGSNYGYTF. The variable domain in full, with residues beyond the CDR3 obtained from the reference TRBV5-1 and TRBJ1-2 genes, is KAGVTQTPRYLIKTRGQQVTLSCSPISGHRSVSWYQQTPGQGLQFLFEYFSETQRNKGNFPGRFSGRQFSNSRSEMNVSTLELGDSALYLCASSLGQGSNYGYTFGSGTRLTVV.